This T cell receptor beta chain came from a study of T cells in Graves' hyperthyroidism and ophthalmopathy. Whole-study findings and limits: Before onset, ophthalmopathy was predicted by the model a median approximately 6.7 months earlier.

Hyperthyroidism, newly diagnosed and lasting under 2 months, affected patients aged 18 to 65. It was uncontrolled infection, other autoimmune disease, pregnancy or lactation that excluded patients. Only a few counts were recorded for this clonotype. Its target is unknown. RNA transcripts yielded amplified TCR beta CDR3 regions. Primed by the HTBI set, a first-round RT-PCR was run on the TCR CDR3. TCRdb processed the multiplex PCR reads anew with MiXCR; each CDR3 protein has one entry. The profile shows about 770,000 distinct CDR3 sequences, roughly a sixth of them singletons. This clonotype was sampled from a woman aged 45-60 years with Graves' hyperthyroidism that later progressed to Graves' ophthalmopathy. Material: blood.

CDR3 nucleotides: TGCAGTGCCCGGGACAGAACGTTTTATGGCTACACCTTC. Protein sequence: CSARDRTFYGYTF. This rearrangement joins TRBV20-1 to TRBJ1-2; TRBD1 agrees at 7 bases. The junction had 9 bases not matched to a gene; V was cut back by 6 bases and J by 5 bases. The germline V gene has CDR1 DFQATT and CDR2 SNEGSKA (reference sequence). This CDR3 region has 13 residues.